This T cell receptor beta chain comes out of a study of cytomegalovirus exposure and HLA in healthy donors. The CDR3 is 16 residues long. The germline V gene encodes CDR1 LGHNT and CDR2 FRNRAP. The ends lost 3 bases at V and 7 bases at J; junction bases unmatched: 9. Use of 60 Vbeta and 13 Jbeta primers characterized the PCR. Produced via immunoSEQ multiplex PCR; TCRdb's table is partial and in-frame only. Counted here are 150,000 to 200,000 clones, over 60% occurring once; the ten biggest clones make up about 1.1%. The chain links TRBV12-5 to TRBJ1-4, with TRBD1 identical over 9 bases. The TCR comes from a woman in her 40s in good health and CMV-seronegative. What was sequenced was PBMCs. CDR3 in amino acids: CASGLDPGTGSEKLFF. The CDR3 DNA reads as TGTGCTAGTGGTTTAGACCCCGGGACAGGGAGTGAAAAACTGTTTTTT.